The clone carrying this TCR beta chain was found many times. What it recognizes is unknown. This entry is derived from a study of regulatory T cells in long-lasting Graves disease. The overall study: New Graves' disease cases had less than 3 months of antithyroid drugs. Study observations and caveats: Newly diagnosed patients shared more than 750 public clonotypes; persistent patients shared about 2,700. Persistent disease samples used TRBV28, TRBJ1-2 and TRBJ2-5 preferentially.

The time point: newly diagnosed GD, antithyroid drugs for less than 3 months. Extracted PBMC RNA gave rise to the TCR library. Trimming took off 5 bases at V and 7 bases at J, with 17 bases between the two ends. This CDR3 has 15 amino acids. Germline CDR1 is LNHDA and CDR2 is SQIVND (reference sequence). To make TCR beta libraries, researchers used iRepertoire HTBI primers and Arm-PCR of CDR3 regions. MiXCR, applied by TCRdb to the multiplex PCR reads, yields one record per CDR3 protein. The top ten clones hold 38% of a sample with hundreds of thousands of distinct CDR3 sequences, about a sixth of them seen once.

The rearrangement links TRBV19 to TRBJ1-4, with D maybe TRBD1 (6 bases). The source material was peripheral blood mononuclear cells (PBMCs), sampled at new diagnosis, from a patient treated with antithyroid drugs. The sequence was collected from a female donor with Graves disease. CDR3: CASSPYRVFSEKLFF. The CDR3 nucleotides read TGTGCCAGTAGTCCTTACAGGGTTTTTTCTGAAAAACTGTTTTTT.